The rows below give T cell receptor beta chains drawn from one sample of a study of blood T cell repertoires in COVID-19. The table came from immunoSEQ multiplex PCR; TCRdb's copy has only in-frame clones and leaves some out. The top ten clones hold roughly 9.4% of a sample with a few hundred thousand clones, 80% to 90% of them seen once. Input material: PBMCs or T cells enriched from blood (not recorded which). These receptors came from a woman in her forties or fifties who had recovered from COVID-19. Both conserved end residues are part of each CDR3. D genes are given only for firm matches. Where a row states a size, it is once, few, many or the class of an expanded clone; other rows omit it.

TGCGCCAGCAGCTTAGGAGAGGCCTATAATTCACCCCTCCACTTT | CASSLGEAYNSPLHF | TRBJ1-6 | . | TRBV5-1 | .
TGTGCCAGCAGTACCGGAAGGGGTTCACCCCTCCACTTT | CASSTGRGSPLHF | TRBJ1-6 | . | TRBV6-2/TRBV6-3 | .
TGTGCCAGCAGCCAAGTCCCCGAAACCAATAGCACCTTC | CASSQVPETNSTF | TRBJ1-2 | . | TRBV3-1/TRBV3-2 | .
TGTGCCAGCAGCCCGACAGGGCTGATGAACACTGAAGCTTTCTTT | CASSPTGLMNTEAFF | TRBJ1-1 | TRBD1 | TRBV3-1/TRBV3-2 | .
TGTGCCAGCAGTTGGACAGTTTTTAGCAATCAGCCCCAGCATTTT | CASSWTVFSNQPQHF | TRBJ1-5 | . | TRBV28 | .
TGCAGCGTTAAAGCCGGGACAGGGAACACCGGGGAGCTGTTTTTT | CSVKAGTGNTGELFF | TRBJ2-2 | TRBD1 | TRBV29-1 | once
TGCGCCAGCAGCTTGGTCGACAGAGACTACACCTTC | CASSLVDRDYTF | TRBJ1-2 | . | TRBV5-1 | .
TGTGCCAGCAGCTTAGATCATTCTAGCGGGGTGAGCTCCTACAATGAGCAGTTCTTC | CASSLDHSSGVSSYNEQFF | TRBJ2-1 | TRBD2 | TRBV11-2 | .
TGTGCCAGCAGTTTTGGCGTCGGAGCCGAAGCTTTCTTT | CASSFGVGAEAFF | TRBJ1-1 | . | TRBV27 | once
TGCGCCAGCAGCCAAGAAAGGGGCGGGGATGGGATCTATGGCTACACCTTC | CASSQERGGDGIYGYTF | TRBJ1-2 | . | TRBV4-1 | .
TGTGCCAGTAAAGACAGGGGGCAACAGCCCCAGCATTTT | CASKDRGQQPQHF | TRBJ1-5 | TRBD1 | TRBV15 | .
TGTGCCAGTAGCCCACAGGGGGCTGGAAACACCATATATTTT | CASSPQGAGNTIYF | TRBJ1-3 | TRBD1 | TRBV19 | .
TGCAGTGCTAGTGACAGGGAAAGTGATCAGCCCCAGCATTTT | CSASDRESDQPQHF | TRBJ1-5 | TRBD1 | TRBV20-1 | .
TGTGCCGCACGCGGGGATTCTGGAAACACCATATATTTT | CAARGDSGNTIYF | TRBJ1-3 | . | TRBV10-3 | .
TGTGCCTGGAGTATTGAGGGATACGAGCAGTACTTC | CAWSIEGYEQYF | TRBJ2-7 | . | TRBV30 | .
TGTGCCAGCAGTCCCACGAGGGGGCCGGATGAAAAACTGTTTTTT | CASSPTRGPDEKLFF | TRBJ1-4 | TRBD1 | TRBV27 | .
TGTGCCAGCAGCGCCGGCCTCGCGGGTAGCTCCTACGAGCAGTACTTC | CASSAGLAGSSYEQYF | TRBJ2-7 | . | TRBV7-9 | .
TGTGCCAGTAGGTCGGGTTTTGGCTATGGCTACACCTTC | CASRSGFGYGYTF | TRBJ1-2 | . | TRBV19 | once
TGTGCCAGCAGTTTGACAGGGGGCCAGCCCCAGTATTTT | CASSLTGGQPQYF | TRBJ2-3 | TRBD1 | TRBV27 | .
TGTGCCAGCAGGCCCACGGGGGGGGCCGGCTACGAGCAGTACTTC | CASRPTGGAGYEQYF | TRBJ2-7 | TRBD2 | TRBV25-1 | .
TGTGCCACCCAGCAGGGCTCTGGAAACACCATATATTTT | CATQQGSGNTIYF | TRBJ1-3 | . | TRBV15 | once
TGTGCCAGCAGCCCGAAACAGGGTCGAAAACTGTTTTTT | CASSPKQGRKLFF | TRBJ1-4 | . | TRBV12-3/TRBV12-4 | .
TGTGCCAGCAGTACTCCCGGGTATGGCTACACCTTC | CASSTPGYGYTF | TRBJ1-2 | . | TRBV28 | few
TGTGCCAGCAGCTTTCTTACAGGCTACACTGAAGCTTTCTTT | CASSFLTGYTEAFF | TRBJ1-1 | . | TRBV5-5 | .
TGTGCCAGCAGTGCGACGGGACTAGCGGCGTATAACACCGGGGAGCTGTTTTTT | CASSATGLAAYNTGELFF | TRBJ2-2 | TRBD2 | TRBV9 | .
TGTGCCAGCAGACCTACAGGTTATAGCAATCAGCCCCAGCATTTT | CASRPTGYSNQPQHF | TRBJ1-5 | . | TRBV6-2/TRBV6-3 | .
TGTGCCAGCAGCCAGGGTAGCGGGGGCTACCAAGAGACCCAGTACTTC | CASSQGSGGYQETQYF | TRBJ2-5 | TRBD2 | TRBV3-1/TRBV3-2 | .
TGCAGTGCTAGTTCCGGAGGTGCCTACGAGCAGTACTTC | CSASSGGAYEQYF | TRBJ2-7 | . | TRBV20-1 | .
TGTGCCAGCAGCTTCGACAGGGGCGTAGAAAAACTGTTTTTT | CASSFDRGVEKLFF | TRBJ1-4 | TRBD1 | TRBV9 | once
TGTGCCAGCAGCCCCTCCCCTAGCGGGGGCTACACCGGGGAGCTGTTTTTT | CASSPSPSGGYTGELFF | TRBJ2-2 | TRBD2 | TRBV11-2 | .
TGTGCCAGCAGCCCCCAAGGGGGAAATGAGCAGTTCTTC | CASSPQGGNEQFF | TRBJ2-1 | . | TRBV7-2 | .
TGTGCCAGTAGCTTAGAAAGCGGGGCCCCTGAAGCTTTCTTT | CASSLESGAPEAFF | TRBJ1-1 | . | TRBV19 | .
TGTGCCAGCAGCTCCACGGACAGGACCGATGAAGCTTTCTTT | CASSSTDRTDEAFF | TRBJ1-1 | TRBD1 | TRBV11-2 | .
TGTGCCAGCAGGAAACGAACCGGGACAGGGGTCAAAGGTGGGCAGTACTTC | CASRKRTGTGVKGGQYF | TRBJ2-7 | TRBD1 | TRBV28 | .
TGCGCCAGCAGCTTGGGGGCAGTAGGGGCGAACACTGAAGCTTTCTTT | CASSLGAVGANTEAFF | TRBJ1-1 | . | TRBV5-1 | .
TGTGCCAGCTCACCCCAACAGGGCTCTGGAAACACCATATATTTT | CASSPQQGSGNTIYF | TRBJ1-3 | . | TRBV18 | .
TGTGCCAGCAGCTTCGGGAACACTGAAGCTTTCTTT | CASSFGNTEAFF | TRBJ1-1 | . | TRBV7-9 | .
TGCGCCAGCAGCGGGACAGGAGGAAACACCATATATTTT | CASSGTGGNTIYF | TRBJ1-3 | TRBD1 | TRBV10-2 | .
TGTGCCAGCAGCCCGCGGTTGAACACTGAAGCTTTCTTT | CASSPRLNTEAFF | TRBJ1-1 | . | TRBV11-3 | .
TGTGCCAGCAGCTACGGGGGCGAGCAGTACTTC | CASSYGGEQYF | TRBJ2-7 | . | TRBV11-2 | .
TGCGCCAGCAGCCAACGGGGGTCGGTCACCAGGAACACCGGGGAGCTGTTTTTT | CASSQRGSVTRNTGELFF | TRBJ2-2 | . | TRBV4-1 | .
TGTGCCAGCAGCCGAGAACTAACACAAAACAATGAGCAGTTCTTC | CASSRELTQNNEQFF | TRBJ2-1 | . | TRBV5-4 | once
TGTGCCATCAGTGCAACCTATAGCAATCAGCCCCAGCATTTT | CAISATYSNQPQHF | TRBJ1-5 | . | TRBV10-3 | .
TGTGCCATCAGTAAACAGGGGGCTGGACCCGGAGGCTACACCTTC | CAISKQGAGPGGYTF | TRBJ1-2 | TRBD1 | TRBV10-3 | .
TGTGCCAGCAGCTCCTTCTTGGGGGCTGACACCATATATTTT | CASSSFLGADTIYF | TRBJ1-3 | . | TRBV7-3 | .
TGTGCCAGCTCACCGGGGGCAGATCAGCCCCAGCATTTT | CASSPGADQPQHF | TRBJ1-5 | . | TRBV18 | .
TGTGCCAGCAGCAAGGTCCCAGGGGGTCCAGCGACCCAGTACTTC | CASSKVPGGPATQYF | TRBJ2-5 | . | TRBV21-1 | .
TGTGCCAGCAGCCCCGGGAGTGGCTACACCTTC | CASSPGSGYTF | TRBJ1-2 | . | TRBV7-9 | .
TGTGCCAGCAGCTTAGTCCCTAGCGGGGGGTCCGGGGAGCTGTTTTTT | CASSLVPSGGSGELFF | TRBJ2-2 | TRBD2 | TRBV7-2 | .
TGTGCCAGCCGGAAAGGGGCTGGGTTACAGGGCAATCAGCCCCAGCATTTT | CASRKGAGLQGNQPQHF | TRBJ1-5 | . | TRBV28 | .
TGCGCCAGCTGGGGACACTCGAACACTGAAGCTTTCTTT | CASWGHSNTEAFF | TRBJ1-1 | . | TRBV5-1 | .
TGTGCCAGCAGTGAAGCGGCACAGGGCCAAGAGACCCAGTACTTC | CASSEAAQGQETQYF | TRBJ2-5 | . | TRBV2 | .